What follows are 22 T cell receptor beta chains derived from one specimen sequenced in a study of blood T cell repertoires in COVID-19. Some clones are missing from TCRdb's copy, which holds only in-frame ones; the method was immunoSEQ multiplex PCR. The sample holds about 460,000 clones, more than 85% seen once. The sequenced material came from PBMCs or T cells enriched from blood (not recorded which). The receptors here all came from a woman aged 60-70 years who had recovered from COVID-19.

The chain is built from TRBV5-4 and TRBJ1-3; D remains unclear. CDR1 is SGHNT, CDR2 YYREEE, per germline (reference sequence). V lost 5 bases and J lost 3, with 9 bases in between. CDR3 length equals 13 residues. The CDR3 DNA reads TGTGCCAGCAGGCTTACTGGTGGAAACACCATATATTTT. Protein sequence: CASRLTGGNTIYF.

The rearrangement links TRBV30 to TRBJ1-4; 7 positions agree with TRBD1. The CDR3 length is 14 residues. CDR1 and CDR2 (germline): GTSNPN, SVGIG (reference sequence). With V trimmed by 1 base and J by 4 bases, 3 bases remained unmatched. CDR3 amino acids: CAWSAGQLNEKLFF. CDR3 DNA sequence: TGTGCCTGGAGTGCGGGACAGCTTAATGAAAAACTGTTTTTT.

The gene calls are TRBV28 and TRBJ1-5; D is uncertain. V lost 5 bases, J lost 0 bases, and 11 bases lay in between. Germline CDR1 MDHEN, CDR2 SYDVKM. This CDR3 contains 15 residues. The CDR3 is CASSPPPGSNQPQHF. DNA for the CDR3: TGTGCCAGCAGTCCCCCCCCAGGTAGCAATCAGCCCCAGCATTTT.

This clone was seen once. This rearrangement joins TRBV19 to TRBJ2-1; 8 nucleotides agree with TRBD2. The CDR3 has 13 amino acids. Germline values: CDR1 LNHDA, CDR2 SQIVND (reference sequence). Trimming removed 5 bases from V and 11 bases from J; junction bases left unmatched: 8. In DNA, the CDR3 is TGTGCCAGTAGTCCAAGGGGGACTAGTCAGCAGTTCTTC. Translation gives CASSPRGTSQQFF.

This sequence joins TRBV6-6 and TRBJ1-1, with TRBD1 matching over 10 bases. The CDR3 is 17 amino acids. J was trimmed by 5 bases and V by 5 bases; bases with no gene match: 14. CDR1 and CDR2 (germline): MNHNY, SVGAGI (reference sequence). CDR3 residues: CASSRLGTGASGTEAFF. CDR3 nucleotide sequence: TGTGCCAGCAGTCGCCTTGGGACAGGGGCTTCAGGGACTGAAGCTTTCTTT.

The chain's CDR3 is CASRSSGGKTDTQYF. CDR3 bases: TGTGCCAGCAGGTCCAGCGGGGGGAAGACAGATACGCAGTATTTT. The rearrangement uses TRBV11-3 and TRBJ2-3, with TRBD2 matching 9 bases. Germline values: CDR1 SGHNT, CDR2 YENEEA. With 6 bases clipped from V and 3 bases from J, the junction kept 7 bases outside the gene matches. The CDR3 loop spans 15 amino acids.

The J gene is TRBJ2-1, the V gene TRBV7-9; D is possibly TRBD1 (5 bases). Germline CDR1 reads SEHNR; CDR2 reads FQNEAQ (reference sequence). Trimming took off 5 bases at V and 0 bases at J, with 14 bases between the two ends. The CDR3 is 16 amino acids. In DNA form, the CDR3 reads TGTGCCAGCAGCCGAGCATGGGGCCGCTCCTACAATGAGCAGTTCTTC. This codes for CASSRAWGRSYNEQFF. Based on the CDR3 plus reference TRBV7-9 and TRBJ2-1, the full variable domain is DTGVSQNPRHKITKRGQNVTFRCDPISEHNRLYWYRQTLGQGPEFLTYFQNEAQLEKSRLLSDRFSAERPKGSFSTLEIQRTEQGDSAMYLCASSRAWGRSYNEQFFGPGTRLTVL.

This chain connects TRBV10-3 to TRBJ2-1, with 7 nucleotides matching TRBD1. V lost 10 bases and J lost 4; bases outside the gene matches: 4. This CDR3 spans 12 amino acids. Germline assignment: CDR1 ENHRY and CDR2 SYGVKD. This CDR3 is CATTDRYNEQFF. CDR3 coding DNA: TGTGCCACCACGGACAGGTACAATGAGCAGTTCTTC.

This clone was recorded once. The rearrangement links TRBV28 to TRBJ1-4, with 8 bases aligning to TRBD1. Germline V gene sequence: CDR1 MDHEN, CDR2 SYDVKM. The CDR3 covers 15 residues. V lost 2 bases and J lost 9; bases outside the gene matches: 8. The chain's CDR3 is CASSLPKTGDQKLFF. The CDR3 DNA reads as TGTGCCAGCAGTTTACCCAAGACAGGGGATCAAAAACTGTTTTTT.

This rearrangement joins TRBV14 to TRBJ2-4; D unresolved. This CDR3 is built from 21 residues. The V end was cut by 0 bases, the J end by 1 base, with 25 bases between. Germline V lookup: CDR1 SGHDN, CDR2 FVKESK. This CDR3 reads CASSQDFGVGSHPLAKNIQYF. Here the CDR3 DNA reads TGTGCCAGCAGCCAAGATTTCGGAGTAGGCTCCCACCCATTGGCCAAAAACATTCAGTACTTC.

The chain has TRBV19 and TRBJ1-1; D ambiguous. The CDR3 sequence is 14 residues long. The V gene's germline CDR1 is LNHDA and CDR2 SQIVND (reference sequence). Trimming stripped 2 bases from V and 3 bases from J, with 10 bases between. In DNA form, the CDR3 reads TGTGCCAGTAGTATAACCTTGAGGTACACTGAAGCTTTCTTT. Its translation is CASSITLRYTEAFF. Based on the CDR3 plus reference TRBV19 and TRBJ1-1, the full variable domain is DGGITQSPKYLFRKEGQNVTLSCEQNLNHDAMYWYRQDPGQGLRLIYYSQIVNDFQKGDIAEGYSVSREKKESFPLTVTSAQKNPTAFYLCASSITLRYTEAFFGQGTRLTVV.

The V call is TRBV12-5, the J call TRBJ1-2, with 8 bases identical to TRBD1. The length of the CDR3 is 14 residues. Looked up from germline, CDR1 is LGHNT and CDR2 is FRNRAP. The V segment lost 7 bases and the J segment 4 bases; nucleotides outside the gene matches: 8. The CDR3 loop is CASVQGGSLYGYTF. CDR3 coding DNA: TGTGCTAGTGTACAGGGGGGAAGTCTCTATGGCTACACCTTC.

The chain recombines TRBV2 with TRBJ2-2; the match to TRBD2 covers 9 bases. This CDR3 comprises 14 residues. Trimming cost V 4 bases and J 3 bases; bases outside gene matches: 0. Germline V gene data show CDR1 as SNHLY and CDR2 as FYNNEI. The CDR3 sequence is CASSGLADTGELFF. CDR3 nucleotide sequence: TGTGCCAGCAGTGGACTAGCGGACACCGGGGAGCTGTTTTTT.

The rearrangement uses TRBV7-2 and TRBJ1-2, with a tentative D call TRBD1 (5 bases). The CDR3 length is 14 residues. Trimming shortened V by 5 bases and J by 8 bases, and 18 bases separated the two germline ends. Per germline, CDR1 SGHTA and CDR2 FQGNSA. The CDR3 protein is CASSPQGSGGGYTF. As DNA, the CDR3 is TGTGCCAGCAGCCCTCAGGGATCCGGAGGGGGCTACACCTTC.

This clone was seen a single time. The chain couples TRBV6-5 to TRBJ1-1; a possible D gene is TRBD1 (5 bases). The germline V gene encodes CDR1 MNHEY and CDR2 SVGAGI. This CDR3 contains 15 residues. Trimming cost V 0 bases and J 3 bases, with 11 bases left between them. The CDR3 DNA reads TGTGCCAGCAGTTACTCGCGCAGGGTGGACACTGAAGCTTTCTTT. Protein product: CASSYSRRVDTEAFF.

The J gene is TRBJ2-7, the V gene TRBV2, with a weak D call TRBD1 (5 bases). This CDR3 region has 16 residues. Germline V gene lookup returns CDR1 SNHLY and CDR2 FYNNEI. V was pared by 3 bases and J by 2 bases, with 17 bases between. Here the CDR3 DNA reads TGTGCCAGCAGTGATTTAAGGGGCCAGGGTCCCTACGAGCAGTACTTC. It specifies CASSDLRGQGPYEQYF.

This chain connects TRBV6-1 to TRBJ2-3, with TRBD2 as a possible D gene (5 bases). The germline gives CDR1 MNHNS, CDR2 SASEGT. CDR3 length: 17 amino acids. The V end was cut by 3 bases, the J end by 0 bases, with 16 bases between. The CDR3 nucleotides read TGTGCCAGCAGTGACTTCCTAGCCCCGACTAGCACAGATACGCAGTATTTT. Protein product: CASSDFLAPTSTDTQYF.

In its sample, this clone was seen a few times. V is TRBV11-3 and J is TRBJ2-3; 8 bases are a match to TRBD2. CDR1 is SGHNT, CDR2 YENEEA, per germline. The CDR3 is 14 residues long. The trim removed 3 bases at V and 8 bases at J, leaving 7 bases unmatched. The CDR3 protein is CASSFGTSTSTQYF. In DNA form, the CDR3 reads TGTGCCAGCAGCTTCGGGACTAGTACCTCTACGCAGTATTTT. The complete variable domain, with remaining parts taken from reference TRBV11-3 and TRBJ2-3, reads EAGVVQSPRYKIIEKKQPVAFWCNPISGHNTLYWYLQNLGQGPELLIRYENEEAVDDSQLPKDRFSAERLKGVDSTLKIQPAELGDSAVYLCASSFGTSTSTQYFGPGTRLTVL.

The chain joins TRBV6-5 to TRBJ1-2; a weak D match, TRBD1 (5 bases). Germline V lookup: CDR1 MNHEY, CDR2 SVGAGI. Trimming stripped 6 bases from V and 2 bases from J, with 16 bases between. This CDR3 is 15 amino acids long. The CDR3 sequence: CASSRNQGPNYGYTF. CDR3 DNA: TGTGCCAGCAGCCGGAATCAGGGCCCCAACTATGGCTACACCTTC.

This clone was seen more than once but under ten times. DNA of the CDR3: TGTGCCAGCAGCCGAGAGGGGCGAACCAGGGGGAACACCGGGGAGCTGTTTTTT. Its translation is CASSREGRTRGNTGELFF. V gene TRBV7-9 combines with J gene TRBJ2-2, with D maybe TRBD1 (6 bases). V shed 5 bases and J shed 1 base, with 20 bases lying between them. This CDR3 is built from 18 residues. Germline values: CDR1 SEHNR, CDR2 FQNEAQ (reference sequence).

The count of this clone is one. The chain employs TRBV27 and TRBJ1-5, with 7 bases that match TRBD1. Germline V gives CDR1 MNHEY, CDR2 SMNVEV (reference sequence). Trimming cost V 1 base and J 7 bases; bases outside gene matches: 4. This CDR3 contains 14 residues. DNA of the CDR3: TGTGCCAGCAGTTTATATACAGGGGAGCAGCCCCAGCATTTT. Its protein is CASSLYTGEQPQHF.

The chain is built from TRBV6-5 and TRBJ2-5; D not resolved. The CDR3 is 15 amino acids. Germline loops: CDR1 MNHEY, CDR2 SVGAGI. Trimming removed 7 bases at V and 2 bases at J, with 17 bases between. In DNA form, the CDR3 reads TGTGCCAGCACCCCGCCAGAAGGAGCACAAGAGACCCAGTACTTC. Amino acids: CASTPPEGAQETQYF.